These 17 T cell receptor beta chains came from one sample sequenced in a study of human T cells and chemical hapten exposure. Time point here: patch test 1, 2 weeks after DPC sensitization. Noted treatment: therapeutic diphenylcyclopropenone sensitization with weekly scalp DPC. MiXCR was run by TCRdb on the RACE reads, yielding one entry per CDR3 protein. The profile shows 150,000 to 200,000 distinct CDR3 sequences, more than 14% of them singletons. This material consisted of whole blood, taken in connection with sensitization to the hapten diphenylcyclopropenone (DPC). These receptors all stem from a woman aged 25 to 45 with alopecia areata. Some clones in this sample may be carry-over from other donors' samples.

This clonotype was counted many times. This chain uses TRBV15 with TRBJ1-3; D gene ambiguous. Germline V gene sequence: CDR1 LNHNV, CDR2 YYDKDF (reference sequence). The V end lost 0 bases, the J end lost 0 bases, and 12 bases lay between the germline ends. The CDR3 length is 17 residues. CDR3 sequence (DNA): TGTGCCACCAGCAGAGATGGCAGCCAACGCTCTGGAAACACCATATATTTT. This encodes CATSRDGSQRSGNTIYF.

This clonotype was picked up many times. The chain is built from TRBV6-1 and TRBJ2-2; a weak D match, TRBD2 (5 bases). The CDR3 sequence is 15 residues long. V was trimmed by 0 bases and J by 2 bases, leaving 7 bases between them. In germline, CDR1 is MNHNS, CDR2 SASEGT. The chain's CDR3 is CASSEALANTGELFF. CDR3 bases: TGTGCCAGCAGTGAAGCCCTAGCAAACACCGGGGAGCTGTTTTTT.

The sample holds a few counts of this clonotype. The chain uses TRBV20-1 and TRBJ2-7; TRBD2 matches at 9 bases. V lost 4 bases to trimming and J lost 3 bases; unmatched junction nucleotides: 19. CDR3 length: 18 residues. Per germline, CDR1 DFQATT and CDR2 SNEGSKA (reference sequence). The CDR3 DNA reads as TGCAGTGCTACCTCCCTGCCGCTAGCGGGGTCCTTAATCTACGAGCAGTACTTC. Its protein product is CSATSLPLAGSLIYEQYF.

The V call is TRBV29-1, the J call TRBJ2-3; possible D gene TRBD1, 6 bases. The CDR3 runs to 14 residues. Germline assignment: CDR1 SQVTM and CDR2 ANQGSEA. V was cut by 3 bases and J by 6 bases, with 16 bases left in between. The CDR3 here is CSVEDTGIGDTQYF. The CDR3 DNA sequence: TGCAGCGTTGAGGACACAGGGATCGGGGATACGCAGTATTTT.

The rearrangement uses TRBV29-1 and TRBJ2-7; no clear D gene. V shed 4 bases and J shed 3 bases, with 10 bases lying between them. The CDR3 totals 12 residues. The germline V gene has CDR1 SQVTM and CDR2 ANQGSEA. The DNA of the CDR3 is TGCAGCGTTGCAAATTTACGCTACGAGCAGTACTTC. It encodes CSVANLRYEQYF.

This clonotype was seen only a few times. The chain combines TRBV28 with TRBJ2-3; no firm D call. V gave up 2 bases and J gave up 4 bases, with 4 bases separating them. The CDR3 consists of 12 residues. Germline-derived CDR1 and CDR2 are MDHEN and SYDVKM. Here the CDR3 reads CASSLPADTQYF. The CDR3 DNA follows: TGTGCCAGCAGTTTACCGGCAGATACGCAGTATTTT.

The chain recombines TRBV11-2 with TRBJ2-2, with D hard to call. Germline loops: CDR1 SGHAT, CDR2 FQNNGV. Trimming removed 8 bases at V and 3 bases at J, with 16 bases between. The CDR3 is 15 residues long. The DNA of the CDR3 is TGTGCCAGCGCCCTTACAGAGATCGACACCGGGGAGCTGTTTTTT. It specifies CASALTEIDTGELFF.

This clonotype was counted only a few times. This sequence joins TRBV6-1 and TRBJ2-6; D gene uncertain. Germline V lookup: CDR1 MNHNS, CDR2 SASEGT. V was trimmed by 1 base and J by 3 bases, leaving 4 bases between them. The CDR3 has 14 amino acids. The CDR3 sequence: CASSEGDGANVLTF. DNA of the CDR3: TGTGCCAGCAGTGAAGGGGATGGGGCCAACGTCCTGACTTTC.

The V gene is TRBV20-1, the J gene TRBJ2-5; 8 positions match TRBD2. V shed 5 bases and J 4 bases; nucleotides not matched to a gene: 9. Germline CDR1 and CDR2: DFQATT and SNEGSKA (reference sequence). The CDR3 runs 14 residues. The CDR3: CSAQTSEVLETQYF. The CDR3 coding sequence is TGCAGTGCTCAGACTAGCGAGGTTCTAGAGACCCAGTACTTC.

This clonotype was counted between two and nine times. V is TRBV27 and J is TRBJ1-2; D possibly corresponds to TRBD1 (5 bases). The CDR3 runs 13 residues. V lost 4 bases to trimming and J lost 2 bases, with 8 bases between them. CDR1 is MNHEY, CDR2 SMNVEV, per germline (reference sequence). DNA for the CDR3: TGTGCCAGCAGTTGGACACCCAACTATGGCTACACCTTC. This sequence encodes CASSWTPNYGYTF.

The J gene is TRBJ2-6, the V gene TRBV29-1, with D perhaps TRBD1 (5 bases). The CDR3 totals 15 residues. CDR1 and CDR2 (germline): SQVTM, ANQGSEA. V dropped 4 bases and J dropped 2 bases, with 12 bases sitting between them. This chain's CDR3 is CSVGFAGPGANVLTF. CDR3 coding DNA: TGCAGCGTTGGTTTTGCAGGGCCTGGGGCCAACGTCCTGACTTTC.

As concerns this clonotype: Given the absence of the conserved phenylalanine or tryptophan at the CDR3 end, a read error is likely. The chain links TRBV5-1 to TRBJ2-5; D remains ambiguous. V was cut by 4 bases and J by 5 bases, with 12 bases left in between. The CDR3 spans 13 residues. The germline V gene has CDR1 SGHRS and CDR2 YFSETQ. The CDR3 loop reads CASSGEGRETQYS. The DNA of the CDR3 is TGCGCCAGCAGCGGGGAAGGAAGGGAGACCCAGTACTCC.

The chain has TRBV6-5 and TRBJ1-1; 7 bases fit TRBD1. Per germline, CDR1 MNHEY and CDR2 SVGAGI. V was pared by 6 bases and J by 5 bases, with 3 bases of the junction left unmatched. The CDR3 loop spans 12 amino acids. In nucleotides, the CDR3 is TGTGCCAGCAGGCAGGGGGAAACTGAAGCTTTCTTT. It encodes CASRQGETEAFF.

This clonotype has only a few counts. The CDR3 nucleotides read TGTGCCAGCAGTAGGTTCCCCCTGGAGGGTCAGCCCCAGCATTTT. Translation: CASSRFPLEGQPQHF. The chain is built from TRBV27 and TRBJ1-5, with D unclear. V was shortened by 5 bases and J by 6 bases, with 17 bases between the two germline ends. Germline V gives CDR1 MNHEY, CDR2 SMNVEV (reference sequence). The CDR3 length is 15 residues.

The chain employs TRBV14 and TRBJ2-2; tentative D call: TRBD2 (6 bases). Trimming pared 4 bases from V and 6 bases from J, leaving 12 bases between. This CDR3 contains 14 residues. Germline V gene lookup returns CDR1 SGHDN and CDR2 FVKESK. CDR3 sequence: CASSPYSGAGELFF. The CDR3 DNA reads TGTGCCAGCAGCCCCTATAGCGGCGCCGGGGAGCTGTTTTTT.

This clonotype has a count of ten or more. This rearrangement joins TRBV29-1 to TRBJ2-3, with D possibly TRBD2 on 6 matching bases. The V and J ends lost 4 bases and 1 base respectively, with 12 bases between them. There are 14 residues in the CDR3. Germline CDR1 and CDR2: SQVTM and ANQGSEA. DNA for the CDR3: TGCAGCGTTGTGGGCTGGAGGGGCACAGATACGCAGTATTTT. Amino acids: CSVVGWRGTDTQYF.

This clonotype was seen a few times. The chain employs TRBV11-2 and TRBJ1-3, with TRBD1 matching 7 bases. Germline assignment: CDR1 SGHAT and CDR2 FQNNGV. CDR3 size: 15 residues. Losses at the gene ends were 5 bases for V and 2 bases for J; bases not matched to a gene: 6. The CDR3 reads CASSITGDAGNTIYF. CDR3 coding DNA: TGTGCCAGCAGCATAACAGGGGACGCTGGAAACACCATATATTTT. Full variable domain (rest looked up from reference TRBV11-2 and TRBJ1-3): EAGVAQSPRYKIIEKRQSVAFWCNPISGHATLYWYQQILGQGPKLLIQFQNNGVVDDSQLPKDRFSAERLKGVDSTLKIQPAKLEDSAVYLCASSITGDAGNTIYFGEGSWLTVV.